There are many counts of the clone carrying this TCR beta chain. It was by quantitative 5'-RACE with molecular barcodes that TCR beta libraries were made. TCRdb called the 5' RACE reads again in MiXCR, with one record for every CDR3 protein. The sample lists 35,000 or so distinct CDR3 sequences; 4.5% to 6% were seen once. The data stem from a study of CD8 T cells in ankylosing spondylitis. The germline V gene has CDR1 MNHEY and CDR2 SVGEGT. The CDR3 length is 17 residues. V was shortened by 2 bases and J by 0 bases, with 14 bases between the two germline ends. The chain uses TRBV6-2 or TRBV6-3 and TRBJ1-3, with D uncertain. This TCR was sampled from a male donor with ankylosing spondylitis or in good health (not recorded which). Sequenced input: blood, either unsorted or a sorted T cell fraction (not recorded which). CDR3 region: CASSYRSTRYSGNTIYF. CDR3 coding DNA: TGTGCCAGCAGTTACCGCTCGACACGCTACTCTGGAAACACCATATATTTT.